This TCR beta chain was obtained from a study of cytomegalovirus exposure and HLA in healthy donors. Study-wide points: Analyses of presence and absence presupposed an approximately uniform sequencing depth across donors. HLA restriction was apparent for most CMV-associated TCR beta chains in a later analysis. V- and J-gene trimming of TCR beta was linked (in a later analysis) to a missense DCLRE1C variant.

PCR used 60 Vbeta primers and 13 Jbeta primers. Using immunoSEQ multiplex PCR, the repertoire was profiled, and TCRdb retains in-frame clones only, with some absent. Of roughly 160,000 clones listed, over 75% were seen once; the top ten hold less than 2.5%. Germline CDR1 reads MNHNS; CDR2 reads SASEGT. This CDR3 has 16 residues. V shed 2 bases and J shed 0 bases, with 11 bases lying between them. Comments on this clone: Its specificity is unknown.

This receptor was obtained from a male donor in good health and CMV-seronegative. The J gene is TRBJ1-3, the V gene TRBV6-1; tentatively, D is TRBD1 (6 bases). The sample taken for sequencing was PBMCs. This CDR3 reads CASSENVRGSGNTIYF. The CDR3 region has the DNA TGTGCCAGCAGTGAAAACGTCAGGGGCTCTGGAAACACCATATATTTT.